The 19 T cell receptor beta chains below come from one sample, sequenced in a study of response to subunit inactivated influenza vaccine. TCRdb re-analysed the RT-PCR reads in MiXCR, keeping a single row per CDR3 protein. The table records about 540,000 distinct CDR3 sequences, around 15% of them present only once. The sequencing here drew on PBMCs from blood, taken about 11 days after vaccination. The receptors come from a man between 50 and 59 years old who received an inactivated influenza vaccine.

The CDR3 loop is CASSLSSGGGRQYF. DNA for the CDR3: TGTGCCAGCAGCTTATCAAGCGGGGGGGGAAGACAGTACTTC. J is TRBJ2-7 and V is TRBV5-4, with 10 nucleotides matching TRBD2. With V trimmed by 2 bases and J by 10 bases, 9 bases remained unmatched. The length of the CDR3 is 14 residues. CDR1 SGHNT and CDR2 YYREEE come from the germline V gene (reference sequence). Variable domain in full (rest from reference TRBV5-4 and TRBJ2-7): ETGVTQSPTHLIKTRGQQVTLRCSSQSGHNTVSWYQQALGQGPQFIFQYYREEENGRGNFPPRFSGLQFPNYSSELNVNALELDDSALYLCASSLSSGGGRQYFGPGTRLTVT.

The chain employs TRBV10-3 and TRBJ2-1; 10 bases match TRBD2. Germline values: CDR1 ENHRY, CDR2 SYGVKD. V gave up 8 bases and J gave up 10 bases; unmatched junction bases: 14. The CDR3 contains 15 residues. CDR3 DNA: TGTGCCATCCAGTGGGCAGCGGGGGGGCCGAGGGAGCAGTTCTTC. Translating gives CAIQWAAGGPREQFF.

This clonotype showed up many times. The V gene is TRBV5-1, the J gene TRBJ2-7, with 7 bases that match TRBD1. The ends lost 4 bases at V and 6 bases at J; junction bases unmatched: 7. This CDR3 has 13 amino acids. CDR1 is SGHRS, CDR2 YFSETQ, per germline. This CDR3 is CASSTRQGSEQYF. DNA of the CDR3: TGCGCCAGCAGCACCCGACAGGGTTCCGAGCAGTACTTC.

Here the CDR3 DNA reads TGCGCCAGCAGCGCTCGGCCCGAGGACCTGGGTGAGCAGTACTTC. Translated: CASSARPEDLGEQYF. The chain carries TRBV5-1 and TRBJ2-7; D unclear. Germline CDR1 SGHRS, CDR2 YFSETQ. CDR3 length: 15 amino acids. The V end lost 4 bases, the J end lost 7 bases, and 21 bases lay between the germline ends.

This clonotype came up many times. The chain combines TRBV12-3 or TRBV12-4 with TRBJ1-2; 8 positions match TRBD1. The CDR3 contains 15 residues. Unmatched junction bases numbered 11, after V lost 7 bases and J lost 4 bases. CDR3 coding DNA: TGTGCCAGCACCCTCAGGGGACAGGAGCCCTATGGCTACACCTTC. Its translation is CASTLRGQEPYGYTF.

This clonotype was detected only a few times. The chain carries TRBV20-1 and TRBJ2-2; 8 nucleotides line up with TRBD1. Germline lookup yields CDR1 DFQATT and CDR2 SNEGSKA (reference sequence). The CDR3 has 15 amino acids. After removal of 5 bases from V and 2 bases from J, the junction contained 7 bases not matched to a gene. The CDR3 DNA follows: TGCAGTGCTCTCTGGGGGACAGGCAACACCGGGGAGCTGTTTTTT. It encodes CSALWGTGNTGELFF.

This chain joins TRBV7-2 and TRBJ2-7, with TRBD1 identical over 10 bases. Germline values: CDR1 SGHTA, CDR2 FQGNSA. V was pared by 3 bases and J by 7 bases, with 6 bases of the junction left unmatched. This CDR3 has 14 amino acids. DNA of the CDR3: TGTGCCAGCAGCTTTAGACAGGGGGCGGGAGAGCAGTACTTC. This codes for CASSFRQGAGEQYF.

The chain carries TRBV4-1 and TRBJ2-5; TRBD1 matches 10 bases. Germline CDR1 and CDR2: MGHRA and YSYEKL. There are 15 residues in the CDR3. After removal of 2 bases from V and 2 bases from J, the junction contained 2 bases not matched to a gene. The CDR3 coding sequence is TGCGCCAGCAGCCAAACGGGACAGGGGCAAGAGACCCAGTACTTC. Translating it yields CASSQTGQGQETQYF.

The V and J genes are TRBV6-1 and TRBJ2-2, with TRBD1 identical over 8 bases. The CDR3 is 16 amino acids. The germline V gene has CDR1 MNHNS and CDR2 SASEGT. Trimming took 1 base from V and 2 from J; bases not matched to a gene: 3. The CDR3 bases are TGTGCCAGCAGTGAAGTGTCAGGGGGCAACACCGGGGAGCTGTTTTTT. This codes for CASSEVSGGNTGELFF.

This clonotype was counted between two and nine times. V usage is TRBV20-1 and J usage is TRBJ1-5, with D possibly matching TRBD1 (5 bases). The CDR3 extends over 14 amino acids. Germline V gene sequence: CDR1 DFQATT, CDR2 SNEGSKA (reference sequence). Trimming shortened V by 2 bases and J by 3 bases, and 11 bases separated the two germline ends. The CDR3: CSARQGGSNQPQHF. The CDR3 DNA follows: TGCAGTGCTAGACAGGGAGGCTCCAATCAGCCCCAGCATTTT.

The V gene is TRBV14, the J gene TRBJ1-1, with D possibly being TRBD1 (5 bases). From germline, CDR1 is SGHDN and CDR2 FVKESK. The CDR3 totals 15 residues. The V and J ends lost 5 bases and 6 bases respectively, with 19 bases between them. The CDR3 is CASSSFPGGIAEAFF. In DNA form, the CDR3 reads TGTGCCAGCAGCTCATTTCCGGGGGGAATCGCTGAAGCTTTCTTT.

This clonotype was detected a few times. The CDR3 reads CASSFRQGVMDEQFF. The CDR3 region has the DNA TGTGCCAGCAGCTTCAGACAGGGGGTGATGGATGAGCAGTTCTTC. The rearrangement joins TRBV5-6 to TRBJ2-1, with TRBD1 matching over 9 bases. Losses at the gene ends were 2 bases for V and 8 bases for J; bases not matched to a gene: 8. Germline V gene sequence: CDR1 SGHDT, CDR2 YYEEEE. The CDR3 has 15 amino acids.

This clonotype came up a few times. The chain carries TRBV29-1 and TRBJ2-3, with 7 bases identical to TRBD2. The CDR3 is 15 residues long. CDR1 is SQVTM and CDR2 is ANQGSEA in the germline V gene. V shed 5 bases, J shed 1 base, and the junction held 9 bases outside the gene matches. In nucleotides, the CDR3 is TGCAGCGTTCGGGGAGGGGCGCGGGGCACAGATACGCAGTATTTT. Its translation is CSVRGGARGTDTQYF.

V usage is TRBV7-2 and J usage is TRBJ2-1; D remains unclear. There are 15 residues in the CDR3. Trimming left V 0 bases short and J 2 bases short, with 8 bases between. CDR1 and CDR2 (germline): SGHTA, FQGNSA. DNA of the CDR3: TGTGCCAGCAGCTTAGCTCATGGGACCTACAATGAGCAGTTCTTC. It is translated as CASSLAHGTYNEQFF.

This clonotype was detected a few times. This chain connects TRBV9 to TRBJ2-3, with TRBD2 matching 10 bases. The CDR3 is 17 amino acids. Germline CDR1 and CDR2: SGDLS and YYNGEE. Trimming at V came to 0 bases and at J to 1 base, leaving 5 bases not matched to a gene. CDR3 in amino acids: CASSVEGGTSGTDTQYF. The DNA of the CDR3 is TGTGCCAGCAGCGTAGAAGGAGGGACTAGCGGCACAGATACGCAGTATTTT.

V gene TRBV7-2 combines with J gene TRBJ2-3; D could derive from TRBD1 or TRBD2 (5 bases each). Trimming cost V 1 base and J 8 bases, with 19 bases left between them. This CDR3 contains 16 residues. CDR1 is SGHTA and CDR2 is FQGNSA in the germline V gene. The CDR3 DNA sequence: TGTGCCAGCAGCTTAGAAGGGGCCCGGAGGACGGGTACGCAGTATTTT. Amino acid sequence: CASSLEGARRTGTQYF.

In this sample, this clonotype turned up many times. This chain links TRBV5-1 with TRBJ1-1, with D possibly being TRBD1 (5 bases). The CDR3 spans 14 residues. Trimming cost V 5 bases and J 1 base, with 12 bases left between them. Germline loops: CDR1 SGHRS, CDR2 YFSETQ. The CDR3 DNA follows: TGCGCCAGCAGAGTTGCGGGGGGGAACACTGAAGCTTTCTTT. Protein: CASRVAGGNTEAFF.

The CDR3 reads CAIGNWDRMNNEQFF. The CDR3 DNA sequence: TGTGCCATCGGAAATTGGGACAGGATGAACAATGAGCAGTTCTTC. The chain joins TRBV6-2 or TRBV6-3 to TRBJ2-1, with 8 positions matching TRBD1. The CDR3 runs to 15 residues. CDR1 MNHEY and CDR2 SVGEGT come from the germline V gene. V shed 10 bases, J shed 5 bases, and the junction held 13 bases outside the gene matches.

This clonotype was seen a few times. The chain couples TRBV30 to TRBJ1-2, with 9 positions matching TRBD1. Trimming at V came to 5 bases and at J to 8 bases, leaving 15 bases not matched to a gene. Germline V gene data show CDR1 as GTSNPN and CDR2 as SVGIG (reference sequence). The CDR3 is made up of 15 amino acids. The CDR3 here is CAWHRDRVLSGGYTF. DNA of the CDR3: TGTGCCTGGCACCGGGACAGGGTGTTGTCGGGGGGCTACACCTTC.